One T cell receptor beta chain is described in this entry. These data are taken from a study of blood T cell repertoires in COVID-19. Study background: Both acute and convalescent COVID-19 samples were obtained from the United States, Italy and Spain. PBMCs, B-cell-depleted T cells, or T cells provided the cDNA or gDNA that made up the material.

This CDR3 is 16 amino acids long. CDR1 is SGDLS, CDR2 YYNGEE, per germline. V trimming: 0 bases; J trimming: 0 bases; junction bases outside the gene matches: 3. As handled by the study authors: By means of reference gene primer amplification, nucleated cell counts were estimated. The table came from immunoSEQ multiplex PCR; TCRdb's copy has only in-frame clones and leaves some out. Clone size and V and J calls were adopted from that table, with D and trimming inferred from the DNA. The sample includes 130,000 or so clones, about four fifths of them seen just once. The clonotype comes from a man in his fifties or sixties with acute or convalescent COVID-19. The rearrangement uses TRBV9 and TRBJ1-3, with TRBD1 matching 7 bases. What was sequenced was peripheral blood. The DNA of the CDR3 is TGTGCCAGCAGCGTAGCGACAGGGTTCTCTGGAAACACCATATATTTT. Translating it yields CASSVATGFSGNTIYF.